Each of the 15 T cell receptor beta chains below was sequenced from the same sample in a study of T cells in Graves' hyperthyroidism and ophthalmopathy. Using RNA transcripts as the source, TCR beta CDR3 regions were amplified. HTBI primers were employed in a first-round RT-PCR of the TCR CDR3. One entry per CDR3 protein results from TCRdb running MiXCR on the multiplex PCR reads. The data contain almost 350,000 distinct CDR3 sequences, around 18% of them singletons. Material for sequencing was blood. The receptors stem from a woman between 40 and 50 years old with Graves' ophthalmopathy.

The rearrangement uses TRBV6-2 or TRBV6-3 and TRBJ2-7; TRBD1 might be the D (6 bases). V was pared by 4 bases and J by 0 bases, with 22 bases between. Germline V gene lookup returns CDR1 MNHEY and CDR2 SVGEGT. The CDR3 extends over 18 amino acids. CDR3 bases: TGTGCCAGCAGTTTGGGGGCAGGTCTTATCTTAAGCTCCTACGAGCAGTACTTC. This codes for CASSLGAGLILSSYEQYF.

At least ten counts were recorded for this clonotype. The CDR3 is CASSRFSSGNTIYF. CDR3 nucleotide sequence: TGTGCCAGCAGCCGTTTCTCTTCTGGAAACACCATATATTTT. This sequence joins TRBV11-2 and TRBJ1-3; D gene unclear. Germline-derived CDR1 and CDR2 are SGHAT and FQNNGV. The CDR3 covers 14 residues. V was shortened by 5 bases and J by 1 base, with 9 bases between the two germline ends.

The genes are TRBV27 and TRBJ2-3, with 7 bases lining up with TRBD2. J was trimmed by 3 bases and V by 4 bases; bases with no gene match: 10. This CDR3 is built from 16 residues. CDR1 and CDR2 (germline): MNHEY, SMNVEV (reference sequence). DNA for the CDR3: TGTGCCAGCAGTTACCTGGGGCGGGAGCGAACAGATACGCAGTATTTT. Amino acid sequence: CASSYLGRERTDTQYF.

In this sample, this clonotype turned up many times. The chain uses TRBV5-1 and TRBJ1-1, with D tentatively TRBD1 (5 bases). CDR3 size: 13 residues. Deletions cut 1 base from V and 3 bases from J, with 7 bases between. Germline V gene data show CDR1 as SGHRS and CDR2 as YFSETQ. In DNA, the CDR3 is TGCGCCAGCAGCTTGTGGGGGGACACTGAAGCTTTCTTT. This translates into CASSLWGDTEAFF.

This clonotype was detected ten times or more. This sequence joins TRBV9 and TRBJ2-2; D unresolved. Between the trimmed V and J ends, which lost 0 bases and 6 bases, there was a span of 15 bases. The CDR3 loop spans 16 amino acids. The germline V gene has CDR1 SGDLS and CDR2 YYNGEE. The CDR3 sequence: CASSVGRASLAGELFF. Written as DNA, the CDR3 is TGTGCCAGCAGCGTAGGTAGGGCGTCGCTAGCCGGGGAGCTGTTTTTT.

The chain joins TRBV6-1 to TRBJ1-5; 10 bases are shared with TRBD1. This CDR3 spans 15 amino acids. V dropped 5 bases and J dropped 6; count of bases not matched to a gene: 7. In germline, CDR1 is MNHNS, CDR2 SASEGT. CDR3 in amino acids: CASSTGTGVGQPQHF. The CDR3 bases are TGTGCCAGCAGTACCGGGACAGGGGTAGGTCAGCCCCAGCATTTT.

J is TRBJ1-5 and V is TRBV28; D unclear. The germline V and J ends were trimmed by 6 bases and 4 bases, with 10 bases remaining between them. Germline CDR1 reads MDHEN; CDR2 reads SYDVKM. The CDR3 has 13 amino acids. The CDR3 spells CASRVGMNQPQHF. CDR3 nucleotides: TGTGCCAGCAGGGTGGGGATGAATCAGCCCCAGCATTTT. The full variable domain, with the rest looked up from reference TRBV28 and TRBJ1-5, is DVKVTQSSRYLVKRTGEKVFLECVQDMDHENMFWYRQDPGLGLRLIYFSYDVKMKEKGDIPEGYSVSREKKERFSLILESASTNQTSMYLCASRVGMNQPQHFGDGTRLSIL.

This clonotype occurred many times. J is TRBJ2-7 and V is TRBV29-1; maybe TRBD1 (5 bases). Germline values: CDR1 SQVTM, CDR2 ANQGSEA. V was trimmed by 4 bases and J by 2 bases, leaving 12 bases between them. The CDR3 is 13 amino acids. The CDR3 sequence is CSVVRGGAYEQYF. CDR3 bases: TGCAGCGTTGTTAGGGGTGGGGCCTACGAGCAGTACTTC.

This chain joins TRBV27 and TRBJ2-7; D is ambiguous. V gave up 10 bases and J gave up 0 bases, with 13 bases separating them. Germline V gene sequence: CDR1 MNHEY, CDR2 SMNVEV (reference sequence). This CDR3 has 13 residues. The CDR3 protein is CATSDSSSYEQYF. The CDR3 coding sequence is TGTGCCACCAGCGACTCCAGCTCCTACGAGCAGTACTTC.

Turning to this clonotype: Germline is not matched at one junction end, which may reflect a read error. The rearrangement uses TRBV28 and TRBJ2-1; 7 nucleotides line up with TRBD1. There are 14 residues in the CDR3. From germline, CDR1 is MDHEN and CDR2 SYDVKM. Written as DNA, the CDR3 is TGTGCCAGCAGCCACACCGGGACAGTCAATGATCAGTTCTTC. Amino acids: CASSHTGTVNDQFF.

Many counts were recorded for this clonotype. The chain joins TRBV12-3 or TRBV12-4 to TRBJ1-1; D is perhaps TRBD1 (5 bases). The V end lost 5 bases, the J end lost 9 bases, and 16 bases lay between the germline ends. CDR3 length: 13 residues. The CDR3 spells CASSNGVGEKAFF. The DNA of the CDR3 is TGTGCCAGCAGTAACGGGGTGGGGGAGAAAGCTTTCTTT.

This clonotype was observed many times. It may be a read error: a sequence one base away is much more abundant. The chain employs TRBV6-5 and TRBJ1-1; the D is unclear. The germline V gene encodes CDR1 MNHEY and CDR2 SVGAGI. This CDR3 comprises 14 residues. The V gene lost 0 bases and the J gene lost 0 bases, with 5 bases spanning the gap. CDR3 coding DNA: TGTGCCAGCAGTTACTCGGAGCTGAACACTGAAGCTTTCTTT. Protein: CASSYSELNTEAFF.

V usage is TRBV6-1 and J usage is TRBJ2-7, with D possibly matching TRBD2 (6 bases). Trimming removed 9 bases from V and 7 bases from J, with 25 bases in between. This CDR3 has 15 residues. Germline V gene lookup returns CDR1 MNHNS and CDR2 SASEGT. The CDR3 region has the DNA TGTGCCAGACGTCGACAGACCGGGGACTTGCGGGAGCAGTACTTC. Amino acid sequence: CARRRQTGDLREQYF.

Comments on this clonotype: A junction end diverges from the germline sequence, so it may reflect a read error. The chain uses TRBV12-3 or TRBV12-4 and TRBJ1-1; no clear D gene. The CDR3 spans 13 residues. The CDR3: CASSRTDNTEASF. CDR3 coding DNA: TGTGCCAGCAGTAGAACTGACAACACTGAAGCTTCCTTT.

This sequence joins TRBV3-1 and TRBJ2-7, with 13 bases fitting TRBD2. Germline V CDR1 and CDR2: LGHDT, YNNKEL (reference sequence). The CDR3 is made up of 16 amino acids. V was clipped by 4 bases and J by 7 bases; unmatched bases: 10. The CDR3 loop reads CASSPITTSGRYEQYF. The DNA for the CDR3 is TGTGCCAGCAGCCCTATTACGACTAGCGGGAGGTATGAGCAGTACTTC.